The T cell receptor (beta chain) described here comes from a study of blood T cell repertoires in COVID-19. This clone was recorded only once. Generated by immunoSEQ multiplex PCR, the TCRdb table keeps only in-frame clones and is missing some. The table records roughly 410,000 clones, around 87% of them present only once. CDR1 and CDR2 (germline): MNHEY, SVGAGI. The CDR3 loop spans 14 amino acids. V was trimmed by 5 bases and J by 6 bases, leaving 13 bases between them. This TCR was sampled from an older woman with COVID-19, enrolled during active disease. Sequenced: peripheral blood. The chain recombines TRBV6-5 with TRBJ2-2, with D perhaps TRBD1 (6 bases). CDR3 sequence: CASSPGTLSGELFF. The CDR3 DNA reads as TGTGCCAGCAGTCCCGGGACACTCTCCGGGGAGCTGTTTTTT.